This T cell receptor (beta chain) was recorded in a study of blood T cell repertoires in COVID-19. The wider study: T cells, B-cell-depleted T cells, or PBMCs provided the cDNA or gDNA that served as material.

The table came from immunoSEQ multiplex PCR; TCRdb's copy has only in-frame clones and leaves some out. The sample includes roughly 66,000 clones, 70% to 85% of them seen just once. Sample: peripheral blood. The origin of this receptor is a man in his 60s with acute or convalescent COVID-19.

CDR3 DNA: TGTGCCAGCAGCGACCCCCGATCGGCGGGAACTGAAGCTTTCTTT. Translation: CASSDPRSAGTEAFF. The V gene is TRBV6-6, the J gene TRBJ1-1; D is unclear. The V gene's germline CDR1 is MNHNY and CDR2 SVGAGI (reference sequence). The V end was cut by 6 bases, the J end by 5 bases, with 19 bases between. The CDR3 has 15 amino acids.